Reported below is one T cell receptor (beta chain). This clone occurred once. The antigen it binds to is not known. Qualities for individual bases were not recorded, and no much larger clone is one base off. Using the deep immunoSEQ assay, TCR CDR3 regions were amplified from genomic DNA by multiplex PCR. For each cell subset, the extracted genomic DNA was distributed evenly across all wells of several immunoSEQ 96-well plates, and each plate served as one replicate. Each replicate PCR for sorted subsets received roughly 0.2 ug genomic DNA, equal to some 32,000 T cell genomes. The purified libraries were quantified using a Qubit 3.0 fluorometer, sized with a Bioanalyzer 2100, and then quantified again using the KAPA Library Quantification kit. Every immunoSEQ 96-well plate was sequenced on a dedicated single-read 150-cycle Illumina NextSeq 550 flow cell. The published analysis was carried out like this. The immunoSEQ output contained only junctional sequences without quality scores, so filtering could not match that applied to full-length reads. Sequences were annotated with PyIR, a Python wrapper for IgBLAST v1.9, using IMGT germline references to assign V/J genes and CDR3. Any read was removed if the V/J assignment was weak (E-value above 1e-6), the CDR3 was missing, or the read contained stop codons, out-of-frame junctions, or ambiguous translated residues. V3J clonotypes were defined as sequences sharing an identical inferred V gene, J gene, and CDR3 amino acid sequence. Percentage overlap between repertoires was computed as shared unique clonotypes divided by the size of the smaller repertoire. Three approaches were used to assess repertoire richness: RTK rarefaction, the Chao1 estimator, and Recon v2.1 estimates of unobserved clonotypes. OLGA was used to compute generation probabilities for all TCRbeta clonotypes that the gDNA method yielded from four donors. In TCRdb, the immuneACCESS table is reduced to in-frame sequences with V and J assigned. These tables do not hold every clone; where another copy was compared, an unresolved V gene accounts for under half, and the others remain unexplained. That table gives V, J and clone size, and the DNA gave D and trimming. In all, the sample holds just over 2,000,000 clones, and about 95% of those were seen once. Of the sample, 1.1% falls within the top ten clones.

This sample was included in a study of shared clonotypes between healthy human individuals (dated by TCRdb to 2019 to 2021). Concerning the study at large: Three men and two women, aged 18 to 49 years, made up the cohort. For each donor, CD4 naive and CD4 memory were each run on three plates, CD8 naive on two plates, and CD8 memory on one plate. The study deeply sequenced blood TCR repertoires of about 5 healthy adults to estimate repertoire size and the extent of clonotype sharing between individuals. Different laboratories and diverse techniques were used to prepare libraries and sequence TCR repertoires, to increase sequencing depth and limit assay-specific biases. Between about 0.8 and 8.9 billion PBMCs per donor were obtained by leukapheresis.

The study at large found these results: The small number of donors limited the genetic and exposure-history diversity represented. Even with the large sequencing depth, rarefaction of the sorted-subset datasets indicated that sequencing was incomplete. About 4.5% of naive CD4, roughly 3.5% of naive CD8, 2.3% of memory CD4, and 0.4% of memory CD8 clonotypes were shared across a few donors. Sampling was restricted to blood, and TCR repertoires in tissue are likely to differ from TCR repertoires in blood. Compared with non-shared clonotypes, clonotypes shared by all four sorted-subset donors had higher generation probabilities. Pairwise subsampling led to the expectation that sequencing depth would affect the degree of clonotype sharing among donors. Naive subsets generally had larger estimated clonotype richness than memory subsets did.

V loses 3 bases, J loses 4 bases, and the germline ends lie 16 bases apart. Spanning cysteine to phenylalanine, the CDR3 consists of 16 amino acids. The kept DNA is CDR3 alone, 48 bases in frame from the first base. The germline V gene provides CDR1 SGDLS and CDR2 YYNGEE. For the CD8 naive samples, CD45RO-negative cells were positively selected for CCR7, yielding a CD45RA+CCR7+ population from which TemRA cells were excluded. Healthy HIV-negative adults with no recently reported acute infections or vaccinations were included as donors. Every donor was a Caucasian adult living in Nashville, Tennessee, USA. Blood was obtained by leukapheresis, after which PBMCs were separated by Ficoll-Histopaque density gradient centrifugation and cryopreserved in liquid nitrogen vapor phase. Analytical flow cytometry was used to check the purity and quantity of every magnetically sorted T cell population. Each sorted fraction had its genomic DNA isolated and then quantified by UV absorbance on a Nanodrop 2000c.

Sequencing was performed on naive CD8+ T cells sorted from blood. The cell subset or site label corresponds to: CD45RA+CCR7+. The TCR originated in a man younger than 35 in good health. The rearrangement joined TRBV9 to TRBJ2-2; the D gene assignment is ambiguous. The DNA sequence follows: TGTGCCAGCAGCGCCCCTGGGATAAGTCTCACCGGGGAGCTGTTTTTT. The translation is CASSAPGISLTGELFF.